The 30 T cell receptor beta chains given below trace back to one sample, sequenced in a study of T cells in women clearing cervical HPV infection. Libraries were prepared by immunoSEQ multiplex PCR; TCRdb keeps only in-frame clonotypes and omits some of them. Here the sample table reports under 45,000 clones. The sample was blood buffy coat. These receptors were collected from a woman aged 18 to 69 with a cervical HPV16 infection that either progressed to CIN3+ or cleared (not recorded which).

Concerning this clone itself: The CDR3 extends 3 residues past the end of the read, so its final part is completed from the germline J gene. The chain employs TRBV5-1 and TRBJ2-7, with D perhaps TRBD2 (5 bases). The CDR3 runs 14 residues. Germline-derived CDR1 and CDR2 are SGHRS and YFSETQ. With 2 bases removed from V and 0 bases from J, the gap between germline ends came to 9 bases. Here the CDR3 reads CASSLTRASYEQYF. Incomplete CDR3 DNA: TGCGCCAGCAGCTTAACGAGGGCCTCCTACGAG.

Note on this clone: The sequence runs out 3 residues before the end of the CDR3; the remainder is reconstructed from the germline J gene. J is TRBJ2-3 and V is TRBV7-3; TRBD2 aligns across 8 bases. V lost 6 bases and J lost 4; bases outside the gene matches: 9. The CDR3 totals 15 residues. CDR1 and CDR2 from the germline V gene are SGHTA and FQGTGA. Here the CDR3 reads CASSTGGGSADTQYF. The CDR3 bases that were read are TGTGCCAGCAGTACCGGGGGGGGTTCGGCAGATACG.

Turning to this clone: The CDR3 end lies 3 residues beyond the end of the read and is filled in from the germline J gene. The chain has TRBV5-1 and TRBJ2-3; the D gene is possibly TRBD1 (6 bases). The CDR3 extends over 14 amino acids. Germline V gene data show CDR1 as SGHRS and CDR2 as YFSETQ. The CDR3 sequence: CASSRDTSQETQYF. Partial CDR3 DNA: TGCGCCAGCAGCAGGGACACGAGCCAAGAGACG.

As for this clone: The read ends 3 residues before the CDR3 terminus; that terminus is restored from the germline J gene. The V call is TRBV20-1, the J call TRBJ1-1, with 7 bases lining up with TRBD1. The CDR3 runs to 14 residues. Losses at the gene ends were 6 bases for V and 5 bases for J; bases not matched to a gene: 12. From germline, CDR1 is DFQATT and CDR2 SNEGSKA (reference sequence). The CDR3 DNA, read in part, is TGCAGTGCCCAGAAAGGAGGACAGGAGACTGAA. Its protein is CSAQKGGQETE. The entire CDR3 protein is CSAQKGGQETEAFF.

As for this clone: The read finishes 3 residues shy of the CDR3 end, and the germline J gene is used to complete it. The chain couples TRBV6-1 to TRBJ1-4; D unresolved. Germline lookup yields CDR1 MNHNS and CDR2 SASEGT. V lost 2 bases to trimming and J lost 0 bases, with 7 bases between them. This CDR3 is built from 15 residues. This CDR3 reads CASSERPSTNEKLFF. The sequenced CDR3 bases are TGTGCCAGCAGTGAAAGGCCATCAACTAATGAAAAA.

A remark on this clone: The CDR3 end falls 3 residues outside the read, so it is completed with the germline J gene. The chain carries TRBV5-1 and TRBJ1-3, with D uncertain. This CDR3 is built from 17 residues. V lost 0 bases to trimming and J lost 0 bases, with 13 bases between them. Germline V gene data show CDR1 as SGHRS and CDR2 as YFSETQ. CDR3 DNA, as far as it was read: TGCGCCAGCAGCTTGGATCTGGGCGTACTCTCTGGAAACACC. The encoded protein is CASSLDLGVLSGNT. The full CDR3 sequence reads CASSLDLGVLSGNTIYF.

Comment on this clone: With the read ending 3 residues before the CDR3 end, the germline J gene is used to fill in that end. The rearrangement joins TRBV23-1 to TRBJ2-1; 9 bases map to TRBD2. TRBV23-1 is sorted into the ORF group, with uncertain function. This CDR3 comprises 15 residues. V dropped 2 bases and J dropped 6; count of bases not matched to a gene: 5. This CDR3 reads CASSQPSGRFNEQFF. The CDR3 bases that were read are TGCGCCAGCAGTCAACCCAGCGGGAGGTTCAATGAG.

CDR3 DNA (partial): TGTGCCAGCAGCCACTCAGGGTCGGGCACAGATACG. Protein product: CASSHSGSGTDT. The CDR3 as a whole reads CASSHSGSGTDTQYF. The chain is built from TRBV4-2 and TRBJ2-3; D might be TRBD1 (5 bases). The observed sequence ends 3 residues before the CDR3 terminus, with the missing tail filled in from the germline J gene. The CDR3 is 15 residues long. V shed 3 bases and J shed 1 base, with 11 bases lying between them. Germline V gene lookup returns CDR1 LGHNA and CDR2 YNFKEQ.

CDR3 DNA, as far as it was read: TGTGCCATCAGAGTACAGGGTGGGAACACTGAA. Its translation is CAIRVQGGNTE. The entire CDR3 protein is CAIRVQGGNTEAFF. The rearrangement joins TRBV10-3 to TRBJ1-1; possible D gene TRBD1, 6 bases. Read coverage stops 3 residues before the CDR3 terminus; the germline J gene supplies the remainder. This CDR3 is built from 14 residues. V lost 6 bases, J lost 1 base, and 12 bases lay in between. The germline V gene encodes CDR1 ENHRY and CDR2 SYGVKD.

In the case of this clone: The read is 3 residues too short to cover the CDR3 end, so that end is filled in from the germline J gene. The V call is TRBV4-1, the J call TRBJ2-5; possible D gene TRBD2, 6 bases. V was shortened by 1 base and J by 3 bases, with 12 bases between the two germline ends. Per germline, CDR1 MGHRA and CDR2 YSYEKL. The CDR3 consists of 15 residues. This chain's CDR3 is CASSQGSSVEETQYF. The part of the CDR3 DNA that was read is TGCGCCAGCAGCCAAGGATCTAGCGTTGAAGAGACC.

Turning to this clone: Read sequence stops 3 residues before the CDR3 end, and the germline J gene provides the missing end. This chain connects TRBV10-3 to TRBJ1-1, with 7 bases fitting TRBD1. The CDR3 has 13 amino acids. Germline loops: CDR1 ENHRY, CDR2 SYGVKD. V lost 11 bases, J lost 7 bases, and 13 bases stayed unmatched. The CDR3 spells CAVKRTGVFEAFF. The sequenced CDR3 bases are TGTGCCGTGAAACGGACAGGAGTGTTTGAA.

A remark on this clone: The read halts 3 residues ahead of the CDR3 end, with the missing end drawn from the germline J gene. This chain links TRBV6-1 with TRBJ2-2; TRBD1 is a possible D gene (6 bases). This CDR3 spans 13 amino acids. In germline, CDR1 is MNHNS, CDR2 SASEGT. The DNA read from the CDR3 is TGTGCCAGCAGTGACAGGGGTAATGAAAAG. Its translation: CASSDRGNEK. The whole CDR3 sequence reads CASSDRGNEKLFF.

Note on this clone: The DNA ends 3 residues before the CDR3 does, and the rest of the CDR3 is filled in from the germline J gene. V usage is TRBV16 and J usage is TRBJ2-3; D possibly corresponds to TRBD1 (5 bases). The CDR3 is made up of 14 amino acids. CDR1 and CDR2 from the germline V gene are KGHSY and FQNENV. This CDR3 is CASSQLLGERPQYF. Partial CDR3 DNA: TGTGCCAGCAGCCAATTGTTAGGGGAACGGCCG.

Partial CDR3 DNA: TGCGCCAGCAGCTTATTACAGGGATCTAATGAAAAA. Residues: CASSLLQGSNEK. The CDR3 reads in full as CASSLLQGSNEKLFF. This chain connects TRBV5-1 to TRBJ1-4; D is possibly TRBD1 (6 bases). The CDR3 extends 3 residues past the end of the read, so its final part is completed from the germline J gene. Trimming pared 2 bases from V and 3 bases from J, leaving 11 bases between. The CDR3 spans 15 residues. Germline V gene sequence: CDR1 SGHRS, CDR2 YFSETQ.

About this clone: The DNA ends 3 residues before the CDR3 does, and the rest of the CDR3 is filled in from the germline J gene. The V gene is TRBV28, the J gene TRBJ2-2; TRBD1 matches at 7 bases. Germline V gene lookup returns CDR1 MDHEN and CDR2 SYDVKM. Losses at the gene ends were 4 bases for V and 4 bases for J; bases not matched to a gene: 0. The CDR3 loop spans 13 amino acids. CDR3 amino acids: CASSWTGTGELFF. Partial CDR3 DNA: TGTGCCAGCAGTTGGACAGGCACCGGGGAG.

Remarks on this clone: The CDR3 end falls 3 residues outside the read, so it is completed with the germline J gene. This chain links TRBV7-3 with TRBJ2-3; D possibly corresponds to TRBD2 (6 bases). The CDR3 spans 15 residues. Germline CDR1 reads SGHTA; CDR2 reads FQGTGA. Trimming removed 2 bases at V and 1 base at J, with 10 bases between. The chain's CDR3 is CASSLAGSGTDTQYF. Partial CDR3 DNA: TGTGCCAGCAGCTTAGCGGGAAGCGGCACAGATACG.

As concerns this clone: From the germline J gene comes the end of the CDR3, since the read stops 3 residues before it. The genes are TRBV19 and TRBJ2-2, with D tentatively TRBD2 (6 bases). CDR3 length: 15 residues. V lost 3 bases and J lost 5, with 13 bases in between. CDR1 is LNHDA, CDR2 SQIVND, per germline (reference sequence). This chain's CDR3 is CASSIRGKRTGELFF. Incomplete CDR3 DNA: TGTGCCAGTAGTATTCGGGGGAAACGAACCGGGGAG.

For this clone: The DNA ends 3 residues before the CDR3 does, and the rest of the CDR3 is filled in from the germline J gene. The V call is TRBV5-5, the J call TRBJ2-5, with D unresolved. The CDR3 totals 14 residues. Germline CDR1 and CDR2: SGHKS and YYEKEE (reference sequence). V was pared by 2 bases and J by 5 bases, with 13 bases between. Partial CDR3 DNA: TGTGCCAGCAGCTTTGGAAGCGTATCGGAGACC. Its protein product is CASSFGSVSET. The complete CDR3 reads CASSFGSVSETQYF.

As for this clone: The sequence runs out 3 residues before the end of the CDR3; the remainder is reconstructed from the germline J gene. The J gene is TRBJ2-3, the V gene TRBV5-4; 9 bases are shared with TRBD1. The length of the CDR3 is 15 residues. Trimming took 5 bases from V and 3 from J; bases not matched to a gene: 7. CDR1 is SGHNT, CDR2 YYREEE, per germline (reference sequence). The CDR3 protein is CASSSPGQGTDTQYF. The sequenced CDR3 bases are TGTGCCAGCAGTTCCCCGGGACAGGGTACAGATACG.

As to this clone: The read stops 3 residues short of the end of the CDR3; the missing end is completed from the germline J gene. The rearrangement uses TRBV20-1 and TRBJ2-3; TRBD1 matches at 7 bases. The CDR3 is made up of 15 amino acids. Germline CDR1 reads DFQATT; CDR2 reads SNEGSKA (reference sequence). The DNA read from the CDR3 is TGCAGTGCATCACGGGAAGGGGGCGTTGGAGAGACG. Its protein product is CSASREGGVGET. The entire CDR3 sequence reads CSASREGGVGETQYF.

Details on this clone: The missing CDR3 end, 3 residues past where the read stops, is filled in from the germline J gene. This sequence joins TRBV5-1 and TRBJ2-1, with 9 positions matching TRBD1. V dropped 0 bases and J dropped 6; count of bases not matched to a gene: 7. The CDR3 consists of 16 residues. Germline V gene sequence: CDR1 SGHRS, CDR2 YFSETQ. The CDR3 here is CASSLGTGTGFNEQFF. Incomplete CDR3 DNA: TGCGCCAGCAGCTTGGGGACCGGGACAGGGTTCAATGAG.

Concerning this clone itself: The CDR3 extends 3 residues past the end of the read, so its final part is completed from the germline J gene. This chain connects TRBV20-1 to TRBJ2-7; 8 positions agree with TRBD2. Germline V gene data show CDR1 as DFQATT and CDR2 as SNEGSKA (reference sequence). This CDR3 spans 14 amino acids. Trimming cost V 0 bases and J 3 bases; bases outside gene matches: 4. This CDR3 reads CSARDLLAVYEQYF. The CDR3 DNA, read in part, is TGCAGTGCTAGAGATTTACTAGCGGTCTACGAG.

Note on this clone: The read falls 3 residues short of the CDR3 end, and the missing part is taken from the germline J gene. This chain uses TRBV5-6 with TRBJ1-2; D call uncertain. Per the germline V gene, CDR1 is SGHDT and CDR2 is YYEEEE. Deletions cut 0 bases from V and 6 bases from J, with 9 bases between. The CDR3 is made up of 13 amino acids. CDR3 sequence reads: CASSLGAGDGYTF. CDR3 bases read: TGTGCCAGCAGCTTGGGAGCGGGAGATGGC. Full variable domain (missing parts from reference TRBV5-6 and TRBJ1-2): DAGVTQSPTHLIKTRGQQVTLRCSPKSGHDTVSWYQQALGQGPQFIFQYYEEEERQRGNFPDRFSGHQFPNYSSELNVNALLLGDSALYLCASSLGAGDGYTFGSGTRLTVV.

Notes on this clone: The CDR3 end lies 3 residues beyond the end of the read and is filled in from the germline J gene. The J gene is TRBJ2-1, the V gene TRBV10-1; the match to TRBD2 covers 7 bases. Trimming at V came to 3 bases and at J to 6 bases, leaving 8 bases not matched to a gene. The CDR3 consists of 15 residues. Germline loops: CDR1 WNHNN, CDR2 SYGVQD (reference sequence). CDR3 loop: CASSDRSGASNEQFF. The part of the CDR3 DNA that was read is TGCGCCAGCAGTGATAGGAGCGGGGCCTCCAATGAG.

About this clone: The read finishes 3 residues shy of the CDR3 end, and the germline J gene is used to complete it. The chain carries TRBV19 and TRBJ1-2, with 7 nucleotides matching TRBD1. The junction had 6 bases not matched to a gene; V was cut back by 7 bases and J by 4 bases. This CDR3 region has 13 residues. CDR1 is LNHDA, CDR2 SQIVND, per germline (reference sequence). The part of the CDR3 DNA that was read is TGTGCCAGTATCAGGGGGAGCGGCTATGGC. Protein: CASIRGSGYG. From start to end, the CDR3 is CASIRGSGYGYTF.

As for this clone: The DNA ends 3 residues before the CDR3 does, and the rest of the CDR3 is filled in from the germline J gene. The chain employs TRBV30 and TRBJ2-3, with 8 bases that match TRBD2. The ends lost 1 base at V and 1 base at J; junction bases unmatched: 1. Germline CDR1 reads GTSNPN; CDR2 reads SVGIG (reference sequence). This CDR3 comprises 14 residues. CDR3 DNA (partial): TGTGCCTGGAGTGAGACTAGCGGCACAGATACG. Its translation is CAWSETSGTDT. The CDR3 in its entirety is CAWSETSGTDTQYF. Together with reference TRBV30 and TRBJ2-3, the CDR3 gives the full variable domain: SQTIHQWPATLVQPVGSPLSLECTVEGTSNPNLYWYRQAAGRGLQLLFYSVGIGQISSEVPQNLSASRPQDRQFILSSKKLLLSDSGFYLCAWSETSGTDTQYFGPGTRLTVL.

As regards this clone: The missing CDR3 end, 3 residues past where the read stops, is filled in from the germline J gene. The chain uses TRBV7-9 and TRBJ2-2; 7 bases match TRBD2. Trimming removed 4 bases from V and 5 bases from J; junction bases left unmatched: 7. This CDR3 has 15 residues. Per germline, CDR1 SEHNR and CDR2 FQNEAQ (reference sequence). CDR3 amino acids: CASSWRELSTGELFF. The covered CDR3 bases are TGTGCCAGCAGCTGGCGGGAGTTAAGTACCGGGGAG.

Points on this clone: The missing CDR3 end, 3 residues past where the read stops, is filled in from the germline J gene. This chain links TRBV7-6 with TRBJ1-1; TRBD1 is a possible D gene (6 bases). The CDR3 totals 16 residues. Germline V CDR1 and CDR2: SGHVS, FNYEAQ. CDR3 DNA, as far as it was read: TGTGCCAGCAGCCCCGGGGGGGGCCGAGGGCCCTACGAG. This encodes CASSPGGGRGPYE. The full CDR3 sequence reads CASSPGGGRGPYEAFF. The full variable domain, completed using reference TRBV7-6 and TRBJ1-1, is GAGVSQSPRYKVTKRGQDVALRCDPISGHVSLYWYRQALGQGPEFLTYFNYEAQQDKSGLPNDRFSAERPEGSISTLTIQRTEQRDSAMYRCASSPGGGRGPYEAFFGQGTRLTVV.

In the case of this clone: The read ends 3 residues shy of where the CDR3 ends; the end is completed using the germline J gene. This sequence joins TRBV5-1 and TRBJ1-1, with D possibly matching TRBD1 (5 bases). The CDR3 consists of 15 residues. The V and J ends lost 0 bases and 0 bases respectively, with 9 bases between them. Germline-derived CDR1 and CDR2 are SGHRS and YFSETQ. The CDR3 DNA, read in part, is TGCGCCAGCAGCTTGGGGGGCGCCTTGAACACTGAA. This encodes CASSLGGALNTE. In full, the CDR3 reads CASSLGGALNTEAFF. Drawing the rest from reference TRBV5-1 and TRBJ1-1, the complete variable domain is KAGVTQTPRYLIKTRGQQVTLSCSPISGHRSVSWYQQTPGQGLQFLFEYFSETQRNKGNFPGRFSGRQFSNSRSEMNVSTLELGDSALYLCASSLGGALNTEAFFGQGTRLTVV.

Notes on this clone: The read falls 3 residues short of the CDR3 end, and the missing part is taken from the germline J gene. The chain employs TRBV19 and TRBJ2-4; D might be TRBD1 (5 bases). Germline values: CDR1 LNHDA, CDR2 SQIVND (reference sequence). This CDR3 is 13 amino acids long. The CDR3 DNA, read in part, is TGTGCCAGTACCCCAGGGTTCCTCTATGGT. Translating gives CASTPGFLYG. The entire CDR3 protein is CASTPGFLYGQYF.